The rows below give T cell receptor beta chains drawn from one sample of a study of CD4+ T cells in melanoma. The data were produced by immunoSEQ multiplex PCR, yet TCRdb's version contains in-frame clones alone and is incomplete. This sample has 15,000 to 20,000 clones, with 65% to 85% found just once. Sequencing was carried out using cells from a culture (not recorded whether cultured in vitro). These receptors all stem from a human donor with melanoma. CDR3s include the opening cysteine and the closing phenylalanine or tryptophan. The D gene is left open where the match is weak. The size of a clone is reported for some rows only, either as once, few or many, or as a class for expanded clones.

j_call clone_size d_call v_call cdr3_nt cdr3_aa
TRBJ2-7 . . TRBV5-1 TGCGCCAGCAGCTTGGCCTCACGTTCCTACGAGCAGTACTTC CASSLASRSYEQYF
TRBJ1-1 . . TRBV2 TGTGCCAGCAGTGTAGGAGGAATGAACACTGAAGCTTTCTTT CASSVGGMNTEAFF
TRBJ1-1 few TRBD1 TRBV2 TGTGCCAGCAGTCCAATAAGGGACAGGATGAACACTGAAGCTTTCTTT CASSPIRDRMNTEAFF
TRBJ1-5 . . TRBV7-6 TGTGCCAGCAGCTCGGGACCGATGCAGCCCCAGCATTTT CASSSGPMQPQHF
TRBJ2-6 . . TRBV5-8 TGTGCCAGCACCCTTGGGGGGGCCAACGTCCTGACTTTC CASTLGGANVLTF
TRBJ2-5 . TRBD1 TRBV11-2 TGTGCCAGCGGCATGACAGGGTCCTGGGCAGAGACCCAGTACTTC CASGMTGSWAETQYF
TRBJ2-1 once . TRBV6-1 TGTGCCAGCAGGAGGGATCTCCGAGATGAGCAGTTCTTC CASRRDLRDEQFF
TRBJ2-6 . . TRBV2 TGTGCCAGCAGTGAAACGCAGGGGATCTCTGGGGCCAACGTCCTGACTTTC CASSETQGISGANVLTF
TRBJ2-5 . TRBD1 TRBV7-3 TGTGCCAGCAGCACAGGGGTGCGGGAGACCCAGTACTTC CASSTGVRETQYF
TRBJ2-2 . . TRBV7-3 TGTGCCAGTTCCTGGGGGGGCATCACCGGGGAGCTGTTTTTT CASSWGGITGELFF
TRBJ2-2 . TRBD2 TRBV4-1 TGCGCCAGCAGCCAAGGTCCTAGCGGGCCGAACACCGGGGAGCTGTTTTTT CASSQGPSGPNTGELFF
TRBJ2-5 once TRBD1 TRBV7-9 TGTGCCAGCAGCGCAGGACAGGGAAGGACCAGCCCAGAGACCCAGTACTTC CASSAGQGRTSPETQYF
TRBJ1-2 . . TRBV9 TGTGCCAGCAGCGTAGAGTTCAGGAATAACTATGGCTACACCTTC CASSVEFRNNYGYTF
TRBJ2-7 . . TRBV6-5 TGTGCCAGCAGAACGAGCTCCTACGAGCAGTACTTC CASRTSSYEQYF
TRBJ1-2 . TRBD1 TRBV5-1 TGCGCCAGCAGCCAGAATCCGCCCGGACAGGGGTACTCTGGCTACACCTTC CASSQNPPGQGYSGYTF
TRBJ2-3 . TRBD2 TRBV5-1 TGCGCCAGCAGCTTGGTAGCGGGGACCCAGCCTAGCACAGATACGCAGTATTTT CASSLVAGTQPSTDTQYF
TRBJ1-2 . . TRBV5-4 TGTGCCAGCAGCTTCCAGGGTGCGAACTATGGCTACACCTTC CASSFQGANYGYTF
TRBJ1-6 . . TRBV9 TGTGCCAGCAGCGTAGCACAGAATTCACCCCTCCACTTT CASSVAQNSPLHF
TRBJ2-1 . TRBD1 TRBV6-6 TGTGCCAGCATCGAGAAACCGGGACAGGGATCGAATGAGCAGTTCTTC CASIEKPGQGSNEQFF
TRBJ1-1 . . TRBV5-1 TGCGCCAGCAGCTTGTTAACGCCGGGGAGCACTGAAGCTTTCTTT CASSLLTPGSTEAFF
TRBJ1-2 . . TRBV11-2 TGTGCCAGCAGCTTGGGTCCCTTTGGCTACGCCTTC CASSLGPFGYAF
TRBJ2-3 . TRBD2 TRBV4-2 TGTGCCAGCAGCCTCGGACTAGAGACAGATACGCAGTATTTT CASSLGLETDTQYF
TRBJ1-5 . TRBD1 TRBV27 TGTGCCAGCAGGGGCAGTACAGGGGGCAATCAGCCCCAGCATTTT CASRGSTGGNQPQHF
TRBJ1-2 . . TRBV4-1 TGCGCCAGCAGCCAAGTTCCCCCTAGTAAAGATGGCTACACCTTC CASSQVPPSKDGYTF
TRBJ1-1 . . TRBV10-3 TGTGCAATCAGTGTAGGGATGAACACTGAAGCTTTCTTT CAISVGMNTEAFF
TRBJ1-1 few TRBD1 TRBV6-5 TGTGCCAGCAGCCCCGGGGACAGGGCCACTGAAGCTTTCTTT CASSPGDRATEAFF
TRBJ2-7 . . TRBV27 TGTGCCAGCCTACCCGGTAAGGGGGACAACTACGAGCAGTACTTC CASLPGKGDNYEQYF
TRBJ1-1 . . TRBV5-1 TGCGCCAGCAGCCGATTGGACGGCGCTGAAGCTTTCTTT CASSRLDGAEAFF
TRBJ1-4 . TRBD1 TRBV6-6 TGTGCCAGCAGCCTGGACAGGGGGTTGACTGATGAAAAACTGTTTTTT CASSLDRGLTDEKLFF
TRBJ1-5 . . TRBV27 TGTGCCAGCAGCGAAGACAGGAGACAGCCCCAGCATTTT CASSEDRRQPQHF
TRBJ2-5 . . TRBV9 TGTGCCAGCAGTTGGGATGCGGGGTCGGATCAAGAGACCCAGTACTTC CASSWDAGSDQETQYF
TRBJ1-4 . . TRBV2 TGTGCCAGCAGTGCGGAAAATGAAAAACTGTTTTTT CASSAENEKLFF
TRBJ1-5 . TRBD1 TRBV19 TGTGCCAGTAGTATAGCCCCGGACAGGGTCAATCAGCCCCAGCATTTT CASSIAPDRVNQPQHF
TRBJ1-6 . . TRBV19 TGTGCCAGTAGTTCTTTTGGTCGGGGTAGCAATTCACCCCTCCACTTT CASSSFGRGSNSPLHF
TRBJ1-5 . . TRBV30 TGTGCCTGGAGTGTTGCAGGGGGCAATCAGCCCCAGCATTTT CAWSVAGGNQPQHF
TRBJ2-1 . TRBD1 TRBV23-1 TGCGCCAGCAGAACTCCGGGACAGGGGTCCTACAATGAGCAGTTCTTC CASRTPGQGSYNEQFF
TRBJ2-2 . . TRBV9 TGTGCCAGCAGCGGGGGGCGCGGGGGGAACACCGGGGAGCTGTTTTTT CASSGGRGGNTGELFF
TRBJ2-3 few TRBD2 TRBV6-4 TGTGCCAGCTCCGGCGGGGGTGGGAGAGATACGCAGTATTTT CASSGGGGRDTQYF
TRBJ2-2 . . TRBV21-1 TGTGCCAGCAGCAAAGGGGTCGGGACCCCTGACGCCGGGGAGCTGTTTTTT CASSKGVGTPDAGELFF
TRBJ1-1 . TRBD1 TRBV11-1 TGTGCCAGCAGCTTTTCCGACAGGGGGCCCGTTGAAGCTTTCTTT CASSFSDRGPVEAFF
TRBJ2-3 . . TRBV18 TGTGCCAGCTCGCCTCAAGACGTCGTAGATACGCAGTATTTT CASSPQDVVDTQYF